This TCR beta chain originates from a study of identical twins. A universal primer site was added by template switching, and unique molecular identifiers were carried by the cDNA. TCRdb fed the 5' RACE reads into MiXCR, producing one record per CDR3 protein. There are 450,000 to 650,000 distinct CDR3 sequences in the sample; roughly 9.9% occur only once, and 2.5% to 3.5% lies in the top ten. This clonotype was seen more than once but under ten times. What it recognizes is unknown. Germline assignment: CDR1 DFQATT and CDR2 SNEGSKA (reference sequence). This CDR3 is 12 amino acids long. Whole-study results and caveats: Excess twin sharing in beta out-of-frame sequences was weaker. Rather than following the same donors, the conclusions depended on cross-sectional statistical analysis.

This same sample was also part of a study on yellow fever vaccine responses in identical twins.

The sequenced sample consisted of PBMCs. The chain couples TRBV20-1 to TRBJ2-1, with D hard to call. The TCR comes from a woman aged 18 to 35 in good health. The CDR3 here is CRVNQILGNQFF. CDR3 sequence (DNA): TGCAGAGTCAACCAAATACTCGGCAACCAGTTCTTC.